This T cell receptor (beta chain) was found in a study of blood T cells in healthy people across ages. This clonotype has only one observation. What it recognizes is unknown. Trimming removed 3 bases from V and 5 bases from J, with 11 bases in between. This CDR3 has 14 residues. Primers used in a second PCR of about 6 to 11 cycles were a sample-barcoded 5' primer and a J-beta primer mix. A template-switch adaptor with 12 random nucleotides tagged each cDNA molecule. Via MiXCR, TCRdb re-called the 5' RACE reads, giving one row per CDR3 protein. Of some 670,000 distinct CDR3 sequences listed, over 40% are singletons. Regarding the study as a whole: The study lacked donor CMV status, which possibly confounded expanded clonotype changes. A roughly linear fall in TCR beta diversity per million T cells was seen with increasing age.

This TCR was recovered from a woman older than 75 in good health. V and J are TRBV12-3 or TRBV12-4 and TRBJ1-5; TRBD1 is a possible D gene (5 bases). Source material: blood. CDR3 DNA sequence: TGTGCCAGCAGTTTCGGGGGTCCCGATCAGCCCCAGCATTTT. Translating gives CASSFGGPDQPQHF.